A selection of T cell receptor beta chains follows, all from one sample in a study of cytomegalovirus exposure and HLA in healthy donors. The assay was immunoSEQ multiplex PCR, and TCRdb's table has in-frame clones only and misses some. The data contain approximately 100,000 clones, about four fifths of them singletons. The sequencing sample was made of PBMCs. Source of these receptors: a woman aged 40 to 55 in good health and CMV-seronegative. Both conserved end residues are part of each CDR3. The D gene is left open where the match is weak. Where a row states a size, it is once, few, many or the class of an expanded clone; other rows omit it.

>-|14|-|TRBJ2-7|TRBV5-1
CASKLQGGAHEQYF
TGCGCCAGCAAACTACAGGGAGGGGCGCACGAGCAGTACTTC
>-|15|TRBD1|TRBJ1-2|TRBV25-1
CASSGPGQGVVRYTF
TGTGCCAGCAGTGGACCGGGACAGGGGGTAGTACGCTACACCTTC
>few|14|-|TRBJ2-3|TRBV9
CASSVPATADTQYF
TGTGCCAGCAGCGTACCCGCCACGGCAGATACGCAGTATTTT
>-|12|-|TRBJ2-7|TRBV18
CASSPRGGEQYF
TGTGCCAGCTCACCACGAGGGGGCGAGCAGTACTTC
>-|11|-|TRBJ2-3|TRBV5-4
CATFAGDTQYF
TGTGCCACCTTCGCCGGAGATACGCAGTATTTT
>-|14|-|TRBJ1-1|TRBV10-1
CASSGRRSGTEAFF
TGCGCCAGCAGTGGCCGGAGGTCAGGCACTGAAGCTTTCTTT
>few|10|-|TRBJ2-4|TRBV15
CARPGPSQYF
TGTGCCAGGCCGGGTCCTAGTCAGTACTTC
>-|13|-|TRBJ2-7|TRBV28
CASSAGSPYEQYF
TGTGCCAGCAGTGCAGGGTCACCCTACGAGCAGTACTTC
>-|14|TRBD1|TRBJ1-1|TRBV4-3
CASSHGQGPTEAFF
TGCGCCAGCAGCCACGGACAGGGGCCCACTGAAGCTTTCTTT
>-|21|TRBD2|TRBJ2-1|TRBV7-6
CASSLGLYVVSSGITYNEQFF
TGTGCCAGCAGCTTGGGTCTGTACGTTGTGTCTAGCGGGATCACCTACAATGAGCAGTTCTTC
>few|15|-|TRBJ1-5|TRBV19
CASRRGGAINQPQHF
TGTGCCAGTCGCCGTGGGGGGGCCATCAATCAGCCCCAGCATTTT
>-|15|TRBD2|TRBJ2-7|TRBV6-6
CASSDGTGGGNEQYF
TGTGCCAGCAGCGACGGTACCGGGGGGGGTAATGAGCAGTACTTC
>-|16|TRBD2|TRBJ2-3|TRBV30
CAWSGLAGVGTDTQYF
TGTGCCTGGAGCGGACTAGCGGGAGTCGGTACAGATACGCAGTATTTT
>-|13|-|TRBJ2-5|TRBV19
CAAGRGRGETQYF
TGTGCAGCGGGCCGGGGCCGAGGAGAGACCCAGTACTTC
>few|13|-|TRBJ1-4|TRBV11-2
CASSLVSSRKLFF
TGTGCCAGCAGCTTAGTTTCAAGCCGAAAACTGTTTTTT
>-|17|TRBD2|TRBJ2-3|TRBV7-9
CASSLGPQRGPTDTQYF
TGTGCCAGCAGCTTAGGACCCCAGCGGGGTCCCACAGATACGCAGTATTTT
>-|16|TRBD1|TRBJ2-7|TRBV7-9
CASSSNQGDNLYEQYF
TGTGCCAGCAGCTCGAATCAGGGGGATAATCTATACGAGCAGTACTTC
>-|14|-|TRBJ2-7|TRBV19
CASMGTASSYEQYF
TGTGCCAGTATGGGGACTGCGAGCTCCTACGAGCAGTACTTC
>few|16|TRBD1|TRBJ2-7|TRBV27
CASSAYGTGWSYEQYF
TGTGCCAGTTCCGCTTATGGGACAGGGTGGTCCTACGAGCAGTACTTC
>-|15|-|TRBJ2-7|TRBV19
CASSIQAGSTYEQYF
TGTGCCAGTAGTATACAGGCAGGGTCAACGTACGAGCAGTACTTC
>-|14|TRBD2|TRBJ2-7|TRBV5-8
CASSSRTSPYEQYF
TGTGCCAGCAGCTCTCGGACTAGCCCCTACGAGCAGTACTTC
>once|15|TRBD1|TRBJ2-7|TRBV19
CASSGGTGGAYEQYF
TGTGCCAGTAGTGGCGGGACAGGGGGCGCTTACGAGCAGTACTTC
>-|18|-|TRBJ2-3|TRBV30
CAWSVHPRLAPSTDTQYF
TGTGCCTGGAGTGTACATCCCCGCCTAGCGCCTAGCACAGATACGCAGTATTTT
>-|14|-|TRBJ1-4|TRBV27
CASSFSRAYEKLFF
TGTGCCAGCAGTTTTAGCAGGGCTTACGAAAAACTGTTTTTT
>once|17|TRBD2|TRBJ2-7|TRBV7-9
CSSSPREGDPLSYEQYF
TGTTCCAGCAGCCCCCGGGAGGGGGACCCCCTGTCCTACGAGCAGTACTTC
>-|17|TRBD2|TRBJ2-3|TRBV9
CASSVPISGGGTDTQYF
TGTGCCAGCAGCGTACCCATTAGCGGGGGGGGCACAGATACGCAGTATTTT
>-|13|-|TRBJ1-2|TRBV19
CASSIDYIYGYTF
TGTGCCAGTAGTATAGATTACATCTATGGCTACACCTTC
>-|17|TRBD2|TRBJ2-3|TRBV28
CASSYRGLAGDTDTQYF
TGTGCCAGCAGCTATAGGGGACTAGCGGGAGACACAGATACGCAGTATTTT
>-|14|-|TRBJ2-5|TRBV5-5
CASSWDAGVETQYF
TGTGCCAGCAGCTGGGATGCGGGCGTAGAGACCCAGTACTTC
>few|14|TRBD1|TRBJ2-3|TRBV6-1
CASSQGARTDTQYF
TGTGCCAGCAGTCAGGGGGCCCGCACAGATACGCAGTATTTT
>-|15|TRBD2|TRBJ2-1|TRBV11-2
CASSLNSGEYNEQFF
TGTGCCAGCAGCTTAAATAGCGGGGAATACAATGAGCAGTTCTTC
>once|14|TRBD2|TRBJ2-1|TRBV6-4
CASSPGGASNEQFF
TGTGCCAGCAGTCCGGGGGGGGCCTCTAATGAGCAGTTCTTC
>-|13|TRBD1|TRBJ2-7|TRBV11-2
CASSFGTAYEQYF
TGTGCCAGCAGCTTTGGGACAGCCTACGAGCAGTACTTC
>-|12|-|TRBJ2-7|TRBV11-2
CASSLVAGEQYF
TGTGCCAGCAGCTTAGTTGCGGGCGAGCAGTACTTC
>-|13|-|TRBJ2-7|TRBV9
CASSVAPGYEQYF
TGTGCCAGCAGCGTAGCCCCGGGTTACGAGCAGTACTTC
>-|12|-|TRBJ1-1|TRBV7-6
CASSEGDTEAFF
TGTGCCAGCAGTGAGGGGGACACTGAAGCTTTCTTT
>-|13|-|TRBJ1-2|TRBV11-2
CASSSYRPDGYTF
TGTGCCAGCAGCTCTTACAGACCGGATGGCTACACCTTC
>-|14|TRBD2|TRBJ2-1|TRBV6-5
CASMTSGNYNEQFF
TGTGCCAGCATGACTAGCGGGAACTACAATGAGCAGTTCTTC
>-|13|TRBD1|TRBJ2-7|TRBV6-5
CASSRDRSYEQYF
TGTGCCAGCAGCCGGGACAGATCCTACGAGCAGTACTTC
>-|16|-|TRBJ2-3|TRBV11-2
CASSDPMRSNRDTQYF
TGTGCCAGCAGCGATCCCATGCGGAGCAATAGAGATACGCAGTATTTT